The T cell receptor beta chain described here comes from a study of CD8+ T cells in alopecia areata. The authors extracted RNA and reverse transcribed it into cDNA as the sequencing template. Sequencing was performed with immunoSEQ multiplex PCR; in TCRdb, only in-frame clones are kept and a portion is missing. The repertoire has about 120,000 clones, around 53% of them found once; the top ten carry 9% to 15%. The treatment here: oral pan-JAK inhibitor, 5-10 mg twice daily. V trimming: 2 bases; J trimming: 5 bases; junction bases outside the gene matches: 8. The germline V gene has CDR1 LGHNA and CDR2 YSLEER. The CDR3 sequence is 15 residues long.

The sequencing here drew on CD8+ T cells sorted from blood, taken at week 24, from a patient treated with tofacitinib. The TCR sequence derives from a human donor with alopecia areata. The gene calls are TRBV4-3 and TRBJ1-1, with 7 bases fitting TRBD1. CDR3 nucleotides: TGCGCCAGCAGCCAAATCAAAGGGGGCGATACTGAAGCTTTCTTT. Protein sequence: CASSQIKGGDTEAFF.